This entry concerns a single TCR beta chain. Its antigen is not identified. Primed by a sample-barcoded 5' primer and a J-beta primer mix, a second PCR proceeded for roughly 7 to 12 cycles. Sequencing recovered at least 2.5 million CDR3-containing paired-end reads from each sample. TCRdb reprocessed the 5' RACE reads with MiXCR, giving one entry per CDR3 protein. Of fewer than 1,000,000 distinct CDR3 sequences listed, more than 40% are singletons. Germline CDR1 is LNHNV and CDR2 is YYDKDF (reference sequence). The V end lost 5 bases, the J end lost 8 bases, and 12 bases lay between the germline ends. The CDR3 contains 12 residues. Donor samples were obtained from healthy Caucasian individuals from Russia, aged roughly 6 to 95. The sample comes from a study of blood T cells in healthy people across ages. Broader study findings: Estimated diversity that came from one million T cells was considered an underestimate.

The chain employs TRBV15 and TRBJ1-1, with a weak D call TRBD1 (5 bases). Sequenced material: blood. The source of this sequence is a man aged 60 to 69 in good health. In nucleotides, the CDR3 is TGTGCCACCAGCGGTCAGGGATTAGAAGCTTTCTTT. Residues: CATSGQGLEAFF. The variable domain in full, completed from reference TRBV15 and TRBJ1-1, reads DAMVIQNPRYQVTQFGKPVTLSCSQTLNHNVMYWYQQKSSQAPKLLFHYYDKDFNNEADTPDNFQSRRPNTSFCFLDIRSPGLGDTAMYLCATSGQGLEAFFGQGTRLTVV.